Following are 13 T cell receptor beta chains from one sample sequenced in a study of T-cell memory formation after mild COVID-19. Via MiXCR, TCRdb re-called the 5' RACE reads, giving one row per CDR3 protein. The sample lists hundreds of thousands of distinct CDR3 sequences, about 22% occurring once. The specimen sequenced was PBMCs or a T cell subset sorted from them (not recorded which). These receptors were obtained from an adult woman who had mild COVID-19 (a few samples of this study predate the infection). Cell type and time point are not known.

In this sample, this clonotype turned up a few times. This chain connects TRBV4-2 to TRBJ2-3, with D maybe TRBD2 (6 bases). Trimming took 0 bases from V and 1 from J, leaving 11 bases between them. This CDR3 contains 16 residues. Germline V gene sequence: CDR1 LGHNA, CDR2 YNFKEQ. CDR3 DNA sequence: TGTGCCAGCAGCCAAGAGGGTAGCGGTGGCACAGATACGCAGTATTTT. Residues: CASSQEGSGGTDTQYF.

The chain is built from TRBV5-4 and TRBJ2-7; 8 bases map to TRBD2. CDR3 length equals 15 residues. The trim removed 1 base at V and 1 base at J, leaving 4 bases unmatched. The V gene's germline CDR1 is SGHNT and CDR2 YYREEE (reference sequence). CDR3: CASSLPLAGSYEQYF. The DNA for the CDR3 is TGTGCCAGCAGCTTGCCGCTAGCGGGTTCCTACGAGCAGTACTTC.

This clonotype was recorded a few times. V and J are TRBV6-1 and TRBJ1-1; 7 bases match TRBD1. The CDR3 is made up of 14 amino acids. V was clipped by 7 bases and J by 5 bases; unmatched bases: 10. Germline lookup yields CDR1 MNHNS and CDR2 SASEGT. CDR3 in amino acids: CASTLNRGWTEAFF. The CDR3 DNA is TGTGCCAGCACTTTGAACAGGGGATGGACTGAAGCTTTCTTT.

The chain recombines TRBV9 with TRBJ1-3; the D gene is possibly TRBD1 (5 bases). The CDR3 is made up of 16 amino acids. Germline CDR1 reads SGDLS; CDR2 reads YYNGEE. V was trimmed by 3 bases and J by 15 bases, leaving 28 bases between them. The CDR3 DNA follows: TGTGCCAGCAGCGACCATCAGGGAACCCCTGGAAACATCACATATTTT. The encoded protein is CASSDHQGTPGNITYF.

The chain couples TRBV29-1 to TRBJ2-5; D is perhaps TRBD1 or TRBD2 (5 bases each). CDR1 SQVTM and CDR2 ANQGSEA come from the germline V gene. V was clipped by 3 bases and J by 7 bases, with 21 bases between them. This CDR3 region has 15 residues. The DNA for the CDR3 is TGCAGCGTTGATCCCGATTCCCCGGGGCGAGGGACCCAGTACTTC. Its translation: CSVDPDSPGRGTQYF.

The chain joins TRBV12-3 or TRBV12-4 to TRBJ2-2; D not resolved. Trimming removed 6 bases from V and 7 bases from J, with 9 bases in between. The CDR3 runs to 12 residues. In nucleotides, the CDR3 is TGTGCCAGCAGCCACCCGCTCGGGGAGCTGTTTTTT. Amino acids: CASSHPLGELFF.

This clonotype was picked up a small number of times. The CDR3 DNA reads TGTGCCAGCAGCTTAATGGGACAGTTCTTCTCTGGAAACACCATATATTTT. It specifies CASSLMGQFFSGNTIYF. The V call is TRBV7-2, the J call TRBJ1-3; 7 bases align to TRBD1. This CDR3 contains 17 residues. J lost 0 bases, V lost 2 bases, and 7 bases had no gene match. CDR1 SGHTA and CDR2 FQGNSA come from the germline V gene. Filled out from reference TRBV7-2 and TRBJ1-3, the complete variable domain reads GAGVSQSPSNKVTEKGKDVELRCDPISGHTALYWYRQSLGQGLEFLIYFQGNSAPDKSGLPSDRFSAERTGGSVSTLTIQRTQQEDSAVYLCASSLMGQFFSGNTIYFGEGSWLTVV.

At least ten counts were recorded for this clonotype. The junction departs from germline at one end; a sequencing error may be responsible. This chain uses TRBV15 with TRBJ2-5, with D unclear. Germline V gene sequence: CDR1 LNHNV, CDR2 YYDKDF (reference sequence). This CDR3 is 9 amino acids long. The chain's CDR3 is CDYQETQYF. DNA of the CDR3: TGTGACTACCAGGAGACCCAGTACTTC. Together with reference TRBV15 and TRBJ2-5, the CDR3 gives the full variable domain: DAMVIQNPRYQVTQFGKPVTLSCSQTLNHNVMYWYQQKSSQAPKLLFHYYDKDFNNEADTPDNFQSRRPNTSFCFLDIRSPGLGDTAMYLCDYQETQYFGPGTRLLVL.

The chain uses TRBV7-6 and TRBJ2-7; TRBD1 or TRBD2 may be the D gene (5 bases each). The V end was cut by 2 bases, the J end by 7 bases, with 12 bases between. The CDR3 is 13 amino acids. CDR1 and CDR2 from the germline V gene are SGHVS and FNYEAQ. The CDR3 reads CASSLQGPGEQYF. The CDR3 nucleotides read TGTGCCAGCAGCTTACAGGGACCGGGTGAGCAGTACTTC.

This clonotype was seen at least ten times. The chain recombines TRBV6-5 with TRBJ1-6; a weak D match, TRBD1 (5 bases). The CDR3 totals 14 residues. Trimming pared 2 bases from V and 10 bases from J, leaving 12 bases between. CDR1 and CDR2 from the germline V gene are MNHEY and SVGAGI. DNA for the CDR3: TGTGCCAGCAGTTACCGTCAGGGTTGGTCACCCCTCCACTTT. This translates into CASSYRQGWSPLHF.

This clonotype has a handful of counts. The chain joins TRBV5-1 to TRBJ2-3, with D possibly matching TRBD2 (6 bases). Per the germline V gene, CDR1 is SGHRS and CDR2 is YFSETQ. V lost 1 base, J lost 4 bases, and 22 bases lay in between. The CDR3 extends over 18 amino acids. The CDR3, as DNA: TGCGCCAGCAGCTTGTCCATCGGGGGTTCGGGTTCGGCAGATACGCAGTATTTT. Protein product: CASSLSIGGSGSADTQYF.

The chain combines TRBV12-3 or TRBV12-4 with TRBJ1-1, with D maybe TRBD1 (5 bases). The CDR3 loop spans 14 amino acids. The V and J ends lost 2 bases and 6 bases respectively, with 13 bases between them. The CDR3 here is CASSLSGTGAEAFF. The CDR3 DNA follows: TGTGCCAGCAGTTTATCCGGGACGGGAGCTGAAGCTTTCTTT.

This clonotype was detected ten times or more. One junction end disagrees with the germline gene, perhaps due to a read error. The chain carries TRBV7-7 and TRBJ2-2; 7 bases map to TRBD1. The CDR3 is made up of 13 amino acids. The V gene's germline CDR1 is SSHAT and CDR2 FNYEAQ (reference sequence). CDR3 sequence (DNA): TGTGCTAGCAGCGTAGGGACAGCGGGGGAGCTGTTTTTT. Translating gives CASSVGTAGELFF.